The clone carrying this T cell receptor beta chain was detected ten times or more. A single record per CDR3 protein comes from TCRdb applying MiXCR to the 5' RACE reads. The sample includes 89,000 or so distinct CDR3 sequences, approximately 21% of them seen just once. These data belong to a study of spatial heterogeneity in lung cancer. Described time point: sample taken at primary tumor resection. The sequenced material consisted of unsorted whole RNA from tumor, nontumor lung or frozen PBMC. The germline V and J ends were trimmed by 3 bases and 4 bases, with 13 bases remaining between them. The CDR3 has 15 amino acids. In germline, CDR1 is MNHEY, CDR2 SMNVEV (reference sequence).

The sample consisted of PBMCs, taken at surgery. This chain joins TRBV27 and TRBJ1-5, with D possibly matching TRBD1 (6 bases). This clonotype originated in a male donor with early-stage non-small cell lung cancer. The CDR3 region is CASSLDGGRNQPQHF. CDR3 DNA: TGTGCCAGCAGTTTGGATGGGGGGCGAAATCAGCCCCAGCATTTT.